This TCR beta chain was retrieved from a study of T-cell memory formation after mild COVID-19. For the study at large: TCR clusters were largely donor specific. Broader study findings: Contracting CD4+ clones were located mainly in CM and EM, and CD8+ clones in EMRA. Day 15 to 85 contractors were CD4/CD8 balanced; later expanders leaned CD4+. Researchers found some responding clones in pre-infection memory, a sign that cross-reactive memory joined.

CDR1 and CDR2 (germline): SGHRS, YFSETQ. V was trimmed by 4 bases and J by 5 bases, leaving 14 bases between them. The CDR3 spans 14 residues. TCRdb re-called the 5' RACE reads through MiXCR, storing one row per CDR3 protein. The table shows about 560,000 distinct CDR3 sequences, with about 20% occurring only once. Many counts were recorded for this clonotype. What it binds is not known. This clonotype originated in an adult woman who had mild COVID-19 (a few samples of this study predate the infection). Cell type and time point are not known. The J gene is TRBJ2-3, the V gene TRBV5-1; no definite D call. Sequenced material: PBMCs or a T cell subset sorted from them (not recorded which). In DNA form, the CDR3 reads TGCGCCAGCAGCCCGGGTGGTGTAGGAGATACGCAGTATTTT. This encodes CASSPGGVGDTQYF.